Only a few counts were recorded for the clone carrying this TCR beta chain. Its matching antigen is unknown. The study enrolled patients aged 18 to 65 with newly diagnosed hyperthyroidism of under 2 months' duration. The CDR3 regions of TCR beta were amplified from RNA transcripts. Using the HTBI primer set, a first-round RT-PCR was run on the TCR CDR3. TCRdb analysed the multiplex PCR reads with MiXCR anew, one entry per CDR3 protein. The sample lists some 420,000 distinct CDR3 sequences; roughly an eighth were seen once. These data come from a study of T cells in Graves' hyperthyroidism and ophthalmopathy. Across the study: At initial diagnosis, before any treatment had begun, peripheral blood was obtained. Findings and caveats of the study: Most expanded thyroid clonotypes above 0.001 also appeared in blood. With a median lead of approximately 6.4 months before onset, the model predicted ophthalmopathy.

The V gene's germline CDR1 is MNHEY and CDR2 SMNVEV (reference sequence). V was pared by 2 bases and J by 3 bases, with 10 bases between. The CDR3 is made up of 14 amino acids. The sequence was obtained from a woman younger than 35 with Graves' hyperthyroidism. J is TRBJ2-5 and V is TRBV27; possibly TRBD2 for D (6 bases). The sequenced material came from blood. The CDR3 DNA reads as TGTGCCAGCAGTTTAGCGGGAATAGAAGAGACCCAGTACTTC. Its protein product is CASSLAGIEETQYF.